This TCR beta chain came from a study of cytomegalovirus exposure and HLA in healthy donors. Assay used: immunoSEQ multiplex PCR; TCRdb lists only in-frame clones, some missing. This table holds 35,000 to 40,000 clones, 80% to 95% found once. The approximately 120-subject validation cohort, separate from the approximately 640-subject first cohort, included the donors. Study-wide points: A few CMV-associated chains were confirmed in vitro to be specific for CMV antigens. The tendency of first-cohort TCR clusters to co-occur in the 120 or so validation repertoires was the finding of a later analysis. Researchers counted around 170 TCR beta chains as cytomegalovirus-associated.

V dropped 3 bases and J dropped 7 bases, with 9 bases sitting between them. The length of the CDR3 is 13 residues. The germline V gene has CDR1 SGHTA and CDR2 FQGTGA. In the case of this clone: Its antigen remains unknown.

The chain employs TRBV7-3 and TRBJ2-2, with D perhaps TRBD2 (5 bases). The sample was PBMCs. This receptor was taken from a man aged 18 to 30 in good health and CMV-seronegative. CDR3 nucleotide sequence: TGTGCCAGCAGCTTCTCGGGGAGCGGGGAGCTGTTTTTT. As protein: CASSFSGSGELFF. The whole variable domain, remainder taken from reference TRBV7-3 and TRBJ2-2, is GAGVSQTPSNKVTEKGKYVELRCDPISGHTALYWYRQSLGQGPEFLIYFQGTGAADDSGLPNDRFFAVRPEGSVSTLKIQRTERGDSAVYLCASSFSGSGELFFGEGSRLTVL.